This T cell receptor (beta chain) originates from a study of blood T cell repertoires in COVID-19. Study as a whole: Donors in the United States, Italy and Spain gave samples during acute or convalescent COVID-19. T cells, B-cell-depleted T cells, or PBMCs provided the cDNA or gDNA that served as material.

In its sample, this clone was seen once. Libraries were prepared by immunoSEQ multiplex PCR; TCRdb keeps only in-frame clonotypes and omits some of them. The data contain 21,000 or so clones, 80% to 90% of them singletons. The CDR3 runs to 15 residues. The V gene lost 0 bases and the J gene lost 8 bases, with 15 bases spanning the gap. The germline gives CDR1 SGDLS, CDR2 YYNGEE. This clonotype was sampled from a man in his 70s with active COVID-19. Sequenced material: peripheral blood. The V gene is TRBV9, the J gene TRBJ2-1, with TRBD2 as a possible D gene (6 bases). CDR3 amino acids: CASSVGGTGAHEQFF. The CDR3 DNA follows: TGTGCCAGCAGCGTAGGGGGGACGGGAGCACATGAGCAGTTCTTC.